The clone carrying this T cell receptor beta chain was recorded many times. Its antigen is still unknown. Trimming took 1 base from V and 11 from J; bases not matched to a gene: 5. Germline CDR1 reads LGHDT; CDR2 reads YNNKEL (reference sequence). The length of the CDR3 is 14 residues. CDR3 regions were amplified by Arm-PCR using iRepertoire HTBI primers to build TCR beta libraries. MiXCR, applied by TCRdb to the multiplex PCR reads, yields one record per CDR3 protein. Altogether a few hundred thousand distinct CDR3 sequences are present, roughly 25% being singletons, with the ten largest covering roughly a quarter. This sample is drawn from a study of regulatory T cells in long-lasting Graves disease. Time point denoted: persistent/refractory GD, antithyroid drugs over 5 years with positive TRAb. With RNA extracted from PBMCs as input, the TCR library was made. Regarding the study as a whole: Having few samples may have compromised the accuracy. Patients with persistent disease shared 2,741 public clonotypes, outpacing the roughly 1,000 shared by new patients.

Sequencing used peripheral blood mononuclear cells (PBMCs), obtained when the disease was refractory, from a patient treated with antithyroid drugs. This chain uses TRBV3-1 with TRBJ1-4, with 9 positions matching TRBD1. The clonotype was recovered from a woman aged 40 to 49 with Graves disease. The CDR3 region has the DNA TGTGCCAGCAGCCAAGTACATGGGACAGGGAAACTGTTTTTT. This encodes CASSQVHGTGKLFF.